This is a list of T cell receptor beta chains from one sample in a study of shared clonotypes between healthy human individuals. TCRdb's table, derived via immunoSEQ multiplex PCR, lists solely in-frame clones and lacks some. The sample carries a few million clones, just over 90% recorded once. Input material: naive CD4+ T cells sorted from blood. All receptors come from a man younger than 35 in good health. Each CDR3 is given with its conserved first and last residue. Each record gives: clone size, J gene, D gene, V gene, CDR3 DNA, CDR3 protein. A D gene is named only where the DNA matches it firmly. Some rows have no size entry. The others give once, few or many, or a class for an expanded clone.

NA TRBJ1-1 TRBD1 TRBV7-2 TGTGCCAGCAGCATACGAGCCGGCGGGACAGGGGGCAGTCGGTATGAAGCTTTCTTT CASSIRAGGTGGSRYEAFF
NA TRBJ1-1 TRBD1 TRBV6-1 TGTGCCAGCAGTACGCAACAGGGGACGAACACTGAAGCTTTCTTT CASSTQQGTNTEAFF
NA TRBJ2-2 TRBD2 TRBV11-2 TGTGCCAGCAGCTTACGTAGGGCTAGCGGGACCGGGGAGCTGTTTTTT CASSLRRASGTGELFF
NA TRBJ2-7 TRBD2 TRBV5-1 TGCGCCAGCAGCGATAGCGGGTCTCTCTACGAGCAGTACTTC CASSDSGSLYEQYF
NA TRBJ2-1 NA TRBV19 TGTGCCAGTAGCCTTGCGCGGCACTCCTACAATGAGCAGTTCTTC CASSLARHSYNEQFF
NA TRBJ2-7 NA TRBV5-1 TGCGCCAGCAGCGCCACAGGGTTGGCCTACGAGCAGTACTTC CASSATGLAYEQYF
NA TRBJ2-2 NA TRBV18 TGTGCCAGCCGAAGACTCGCGGGCGAGGAGCTGTTTTTT CASRRLAGEELFF
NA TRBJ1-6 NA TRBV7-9 TGTGCCAGCAGCTTAGAGGAGAATTCACCCCTCCACTTT CASSLEENSPLHF
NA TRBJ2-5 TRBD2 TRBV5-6 TGTGCCAGCAGCTTGGTGGGTAGCGGGAGGGCCCTCGATCAAGAGACCCAGTACTTC CASSLVGSGRALDQETQYF
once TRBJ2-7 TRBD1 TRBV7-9 TGTGCCAGCAGCTTCGGACAGGGATTGGTGGCGTACGAGCAGTACTTC CASSFGQGLVAYEQYF
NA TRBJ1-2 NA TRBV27 TGTGCCAGCAGTTTACAGGGGTCAAACTATGGCTACACCTTC CASSLQGSNYGYTF
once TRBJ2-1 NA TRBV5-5 TGTGCCAGCAGCGGAGGGGCAGCTCGGGATGAGCAGTTCTTC CASSGGAARDEQFF
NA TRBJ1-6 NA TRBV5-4 TGTGCCAGCAGCTCAGCTACGGGAAAGTCACCCCTCCACTTT CASSSATGKSPLHF
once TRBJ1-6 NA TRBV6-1 TGTGCCAGCAGTGAATGGGCAGGGGTTGATTCACCCCTCCACTTT CASSEWAGVDSPLHF
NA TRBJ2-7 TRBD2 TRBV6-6 TGTGCCAGCAGTCCCCTGGGTAGCGGGGGGACCTACGAGCAGTACTTC CASSPLGSGGTYEQYF
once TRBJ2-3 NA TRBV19 TGTGCCAGTAGCTTGGGCACAGATACGCAGTATTTT CASSLGTDTQYF
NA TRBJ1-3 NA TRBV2 TGTGCCAGCAGTGATTCGAACACCATATATTTT CASSDSNTIYF
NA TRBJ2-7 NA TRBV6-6 TGTGCCAGCAGTTACTCGGGGGGCCTCTACGAGCAGTACTTC CASSYSGGLYEQYF
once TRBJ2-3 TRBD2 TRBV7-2 TGTGCCAGCAGCTTAGCTGTTGGTAGCGGGAGAGATAAAGATACGCAGTATTTT CASSLAVGSGRDKDTQYF
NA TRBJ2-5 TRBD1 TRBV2 TGTGCCAGCCGGGACAGGGAGGAGACCCAGTACTTC CASRDREETQYF
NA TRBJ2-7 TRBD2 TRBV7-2 TGTGCCAGCAGCCGAAATTCCCCTGTAGCGGGGCGGCGATACGAGCAGTACTTC CASSRNSPVAGRRYEQYF
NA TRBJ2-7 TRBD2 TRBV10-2 TGCGCCAGCAGTGAGTCGCCTAGCGGGACCTACGAGCAGTACTTC CASSESPSGTYEQYF
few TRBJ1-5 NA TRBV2 TGTGCCAGCAGGACGGGGCCCAATCAGCCCCAGCATTTT CASRTGPNQPQHF
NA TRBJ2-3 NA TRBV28 TGTGCCAGCAGTTCGTCGGCTAGCGAGGTCACAGATACGCAGTATTTT CASSSSASEVTDTQYF